This T cell receptor (beta chain) was retrieved from a study of beta chain features in type 1 diabetes. Turning to the study itself: Patients did not differ from healthy donors in age, gender or cell yield. Study findings and constraints: Shortening that was moderate but significant affected the TCRB CDR3s of Type 1 diabetes patients in all four CD4+ subsets. Fewer insertions but more deletions were seen at VDJ junctions in type 1 diabetes patients.

The J segment lost 10 bases and the V segment lost 6 bases, leaving 6 bases of the junction unmatched. This CDR3 contains 11 residues. CDR1 and CDR2 from the germline V gene are SNHLY and FYNNEI. The isolated RNA, all of it, was reverse transcribed, so expressed TCRB transcripts were what got sequenced. The table came from immunoSEQ multiplex PCR; TCRdb's copy has only in-frame clones and leaves some out. The repertoire has nearly 700,000 clones, 13% of them found once; the top ten carry 0.02% to 0.025%. Comments on this clone: Its antigen is unidentified.

The TCR was taken from a man younger than 35 with type 1 diabetes. The J gene is TRBJ2-7, the V gene TRBV2; TRBD1 aligns across 7 bases. Input material: naive CD4+ T cells from blood. The CDR3 sequence: CASRRDSVQYF. CDR3 nucleotide sequence: TGTGCCAGCAGACGGGACAGCGTTCAGTACTTC. The full variable domain, its missing parts supplied by reference TRBV2 and TRBJ2-7, is EPEVTQTPSHQVTQMGQEVILRCVPISNHLYFYWYRQILGQKVEFLVSFYNNEISEKSEIFDDQFSVERPDGSNFTLKIRSTKLEDSAMYFCASRRDSVQYFGPGTRLTVT.